The 5 T cell receptor beta chains below all came from one sample that was sequenced in a study of cytomegalovirus exposure and HLA in healthy donors. Vbeta (60) and Jbeta (13) primers were used in the PCR. Clones were sequenced by immunoSEQ multiplex PCR, and TCRdb holds only the in-frame ones, with some missing. This table holds about 160,000 clones, about 80% found once. The sequenced material came from PBMCs. These receptors were obtained from a man between 45 and 60 years old in good health and CMV-seropositive.

The rearrangement links TRBV9 to TRBJ1-2; 9 bases match TRBD1. Looked up from germline, CDR1 is SGDLS and CDR2 is YYNGEE. The CDR3 sequence is 17 residues long. V shed 4 bases, J shed 6 bases, and the junction held 16 bases outside the gene matches. CDR3 sequence reads: CASSHPSRDRDLHGYTF. The CDR3 nucleotides read TGTGCCAGCAGCCACCCATCCCGGGACAGGGATCTTCATGGCTACACCTTC.

The chain has TRBV11-3 and TRBJ1-1, with D possibly TRBD1 on 6 matching bases. This CDR3 has 13 amino acids. In germline, CDR1 is SGHNT, CDR2 YENEEA. Trimming removed 4 bases from V and 1 base from J, with 7 bases in between. CDR3 amino acids: CASSSDRNTEAFF. The DNA of the CDR3 is TGTGCCAGCAGCTCGGACAGGAACACTGAAGCTTTCTTT.

This clone was found once. The chain joins TRBV19 to TRBJ2-5, with D possibly TRBD2 on 6 matching bases. Trimming shortened V by 7 bases and J by 5 bases, and 23 bases separated the two germline ends. Germline CDR1 reads LNHDA; CDR2 reads SQIVND (reference sequence). This CDR3 contains 16 residues. For the CDR3, the DNA is TGTGCCAGTACCGACTCTCGGGGGACCCTGTCCGAGACCCAGTACTTC. Translating gives CASTDSRGTLSETQYF.

The chain combines TRBV15 with TRBJ1-5; TRBD1 might be the D (6 bases). CDR3 length equals 15 residues. V shed 7 bases and J shed 9 bases, with 22 bases lying between them. Germline V gives CDR1 LNHNV, CDR2 YYDKDF (reference sequence). The CDR3 sequence: CATTPREEGGLPQHF. In DNA form, the CDR3 reads TGTGCCACCACCCCGCGGGAGGAGGGGGGCCTGCCCCAGCATTTT.

The rearrangement uses TRBV5-4 and TRBJ2-5, with TRBD1 matching over 8 bases. Germline CDR1 reads SGHNT; CDR2 reads YYREEE (reference sequence). The CDR3 is 17 amino acids. Unmatched junction bases numbered 13, after V lost 4 bases and J lost 2 bases. For the CDR3, the DNA is TGTGCCAGCAGCGGCGGGACAGGCCAATTACTTCAAGAGACCCAGTACTTC. Protein: CASSGGTGQLLQETQYF.